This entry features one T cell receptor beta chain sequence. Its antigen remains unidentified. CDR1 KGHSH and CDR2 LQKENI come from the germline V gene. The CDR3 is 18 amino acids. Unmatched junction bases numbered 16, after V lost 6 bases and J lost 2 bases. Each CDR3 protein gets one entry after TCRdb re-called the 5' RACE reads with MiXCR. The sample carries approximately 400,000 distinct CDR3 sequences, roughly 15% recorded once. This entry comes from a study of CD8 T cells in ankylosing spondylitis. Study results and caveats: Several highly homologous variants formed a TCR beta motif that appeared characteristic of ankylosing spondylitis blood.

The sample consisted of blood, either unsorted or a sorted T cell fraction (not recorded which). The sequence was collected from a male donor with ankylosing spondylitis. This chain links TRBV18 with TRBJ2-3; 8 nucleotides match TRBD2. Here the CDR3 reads CASSLNRGAGEDTDTQYF. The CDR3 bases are TGTGCCAGCTCGCTCAACCGGGGAGCGGGAGAGGACACAGATACGCAGTATTTT.